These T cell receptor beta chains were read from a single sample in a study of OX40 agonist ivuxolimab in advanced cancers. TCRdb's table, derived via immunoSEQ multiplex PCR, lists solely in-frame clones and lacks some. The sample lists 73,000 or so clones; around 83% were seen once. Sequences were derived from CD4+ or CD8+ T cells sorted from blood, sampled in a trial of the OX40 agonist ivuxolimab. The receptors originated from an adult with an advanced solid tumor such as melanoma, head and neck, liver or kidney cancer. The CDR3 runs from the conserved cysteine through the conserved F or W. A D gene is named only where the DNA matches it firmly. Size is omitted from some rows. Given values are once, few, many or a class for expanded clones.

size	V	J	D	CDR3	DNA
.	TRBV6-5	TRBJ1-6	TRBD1	CASSYAGGSSPLHF	TGTGCCAGCAGTTACGCAGGGGGCAGTTCACCCCTCCACTTT
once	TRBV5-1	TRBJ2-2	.	CASSPLQGNTGELFF	TGCGCCAGCAGCCCCCTACAAGGGAACACCGGGGAGCTGTTTTTT
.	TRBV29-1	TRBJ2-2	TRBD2	CSVGGGGSAGELFF	TGCAGCGTTGGCGGGGGGGGTTCTGCCGGGGAGCTGTTTTTT
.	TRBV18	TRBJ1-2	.	CASSPDGDGTYGYTF	TGTGCCAGCTCACCCGACGGAGACGGCACCTATGGCTACACCTTC
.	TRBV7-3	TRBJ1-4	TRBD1	CASRLDRVDEKLFF	TGTGCCAGCAGGCTAGACAGGGTCGATGAAAAACTGTTTTTT
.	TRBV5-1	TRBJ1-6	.	CASGWTNGSPLHF	TGCGCCAGCGGATGGACAAATGGATCACCCCTCCACTTT
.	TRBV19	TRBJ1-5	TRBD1	CASSIPGQGSNQPQHF	TGTGCCAGTAGTATCCCGGGACAGGGAAGCAATCAGCCCCAGCATTTT
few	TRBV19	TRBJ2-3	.	CASMKGRASTDTQYF	TGTGCCAGTATGAAGGGCAGGGCAAGCACAGATACGCAGTATTTT
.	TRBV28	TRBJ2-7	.	CASSLVREQYF	TGTGCCAGCAGTTTAGTGCGCGAGCAGTACTTC
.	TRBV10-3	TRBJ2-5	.	CAISTPGVQETQYF	TGTGCCATCAGCACGCCCGGGGTCCAAGAGACCCAGTACTTC
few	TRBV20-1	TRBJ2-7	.	CSSQGAYEQYF	TGCAGCTCGCAGGGTGCCTACGAGCAGTACTTC
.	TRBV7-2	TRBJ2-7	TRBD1	CASSLPGQSSYEQYF	TGTGCCAGCAGTTTACCGGGACAGTCCTCCTACGAGCAGTACTTC
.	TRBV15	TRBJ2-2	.	CATSRDHPGPTGELFF	TGTGCCACCAGCAGAGATCATCCGGGACCCACCGGGGAGCTGTTTTTT
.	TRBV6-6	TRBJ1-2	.	CASSYFQVPQGGYTF	TGTGCCAGCAGTTACTTTCAGGTTCCCCAGGGAGGCTACACCTTC
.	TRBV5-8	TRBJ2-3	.	CASSGVTASTDTQYF	TGTGCCAGCAGCGGGGTCACCGCTAGCACAGATACGCAGTATTTT
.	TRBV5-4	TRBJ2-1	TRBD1	CASSGGTGGLSSYNEQFF	TGTGCCAGCAGCGGCGGGACAGGGGGCTTGAGCTCCTACAATGAGCAGTTCTTC
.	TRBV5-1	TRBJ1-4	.	CASSLRGDTTNEKLFF	TGCGCCAGCAGCTTGCGGGGGGACACAACTAATGAAAAACTGTTTTTT
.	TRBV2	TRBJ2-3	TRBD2	CASSEREVGADTQYF	TGTGCCAGCAGTGAGCGGGAGGTAGGAGCAGATACGCAGTATTTT
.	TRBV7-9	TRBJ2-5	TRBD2	CASSFGSLAGDLQETQYF	TGTGCCAGCAGCTTTGGATCCCTAGCGGGGGACCTCCAAGAGACCCAGTACTTC
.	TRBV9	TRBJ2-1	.	CASSVATGKGYNEQFF	TGTGCCAGCAGCGTAGCTACAGGGAAAGGTTACAATGAGCAGTTCTTC
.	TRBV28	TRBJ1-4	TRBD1	CASSGRGQGNEKLFF	TGTGCCAGCAGTGGGCGGGGACAGGGAAATGAAAAACTGTTTTTT
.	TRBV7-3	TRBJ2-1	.	CASSPMSSRPGNEQFF	TGTGCCAGCAGCCCCATGAGCTCCAGACCCGGCAATGAGCAGTTCTTC
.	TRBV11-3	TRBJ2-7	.	CASSLRGTGIYEQYF	TGTGCCAGCAGCTTGAGGGGGACGGGAATCTACGAGCAGTACTTC